This T cell receptor beta chain came from a study of blood T cell repertoires in COVID-19. Whole-study context: The analysed material was cDNA or gDNA that came from T cells, B-cell-depleted T cells, or PBMCs.

Libraries were prepared by immunoSEQ multiplex PCR; TCRdb keeps only in-frame clonotypes and omits some of them. The sample consists of over 150,000 clones, nearly 90% of them appearing once. Only a few counts were recorded for this clone. Seattle-derived patients entered the study during active infection and were followed longitudinally. The source material was peripheral blood. The source of this sequence is a man in his fifties or sixties with COVID-19, enrolled during active disease.

CDR3 DNA sequence: TGCGCCAGCAGCTTGGTGACAGACACTGAAGCTTTCTTT. Protein: CASSLVTDTEAFF. This sequence joins TRBV5-1 and TRBJ1-1; possible D gene TRBD1, 5 bases. Germline values: CDR1 SGHRS, CDR2 YFSETQ. The V gene lost 0 bases and the J gene lost 3 bases, with 6 bases spanning the gap. This CDR3 has 13 residues.